These T cell receptor beta chains were read from a single sample in a study of metastatic and nonmetastatic thyroid tumors. Using MiXCR, TCRdb reanalyzed the PCR reads. The sample records about 23,000 clones, roughly 24% being singletons. Sequencing input: blood. All receptors come from a male donor with papillary thyroid cancer or a benign thyroid nodule (not recorded which). Some clones in this sample may be carry-over from other donors' samples. The CDR3 runs from the conserved cysteine through the conserved F or W. Each record gives: D gene, V gene, J gene, clone size, CDR3 DNA, CDR3 protein. A D gene is named only where the DNA matches it firmly. Clone size is stated in some rows and not others, as once, few, many or a class when expanded.

NA,TRBV5-6,TRBJ2-3,many,TGTGCCAGCACCTTCATGACCCGCAGTGATACGCAGTATTTT,CASTFMTRSDTQYF
NA,TRBV3-1,TRBJ1-5,NA,TGTGCCAGCAGCCCCCCGGGCGGCCAGCCCCAGCATTTT,CASSPPGGQPQHF
NA,TRBV6-1,TRBJ2-7,medium-sized,TGTGCCAGCAGTGAAATCTTTAGTGAAACGAGTGACGAGCAGTACTTC,CASSEIFSETSDEQYF
TRBD1,TRBV18,TRBJ1-1,many,TGTGCCAGCTCACCGTCGGGACAGATGAACACTGAAGCTTTCTTT,CASSPSGQMNTEAFF
TRBD1,TRBV12-3/TRBV12-4,TRBJ2-3,medium-sized,TGTGCCAGCGCCCCAGCGGGACAGGGGTCAGATACGCAGTATTTT,CASAPAGQGSDTQYF
NA,TRBV3-1,TRBJ2-4,many,TGTGCCAGCAGCCTCGGACAAGAGCAGTACTTC,CASSLGQEQYF
NA,TRBV20-1,TRBJ2-7,NA,TGCAGTGGTCGTGGCCGGAGAGATTACGAGCAGTACTTC,CSGRGRRDYEQYF
TRBD1,TRBV20-1,TRBJ2-7,NA,TGCACTGATAGTGAATCCGGGACAGGCAGCTGCTACGAGCAGTACTTC,CTDSESGTGSCYEQYF
NA,TRBV28,TRBJ2-2,many,TGTGCCAGCAGTCAACCCCACCCGTGGAGCGGCGAACCCAACACCGGGGAGCTGTTTTTT,CASSQPHPWSGEPNTGELFF
TRBD1,TRBV20-1,TRBJ2-3,NA,TGCAGTGCCCAATCAGGACAGGACTGGGCAGATACGCAGTATTTT,CSAQSGQDWADTQYF
TRBD2,TRBV27,TRBJ2-2,few,TGTGCCAGCAGGGGAATAGCGGGGACCGGGGAGCTGTTTTTT,CASRGIAGTGELFF
NA,TRBV20-1,TRBJ2-1,NA,TGCAGTGCTAGGGATTGGAGCCAGAGCTCCTACAATGAGCAGTTCTTC,CSARDWSQSSYNEQFF
NA,TRBV30,TRBJ2-7,many,TGTGCCTGGAAACAGGGCCTCTACTCCGAGCAGTACTTC,CAWKQGLYSEQYF
TRBD2,TRBV5-1,TRBJ2-3,NA,TGCGCCAGCAGCCTTAGCGGGAGGGGAACAGATACGCAGTATTTT,CASSLSGRGTDTQYF
TRBD2,TRBV7-8,TRBJ2-7,medium-sized,TGTGCCAGCAGCTCCCGCCGGCTAGCGGCCGACGAGCAGTACTTC,CASSSRRLAADEQYF
NA,TRBV28,TRBJ2-5,many,TGTGCCAGCAGTTTAGGGGGCAGGAGGGAGACCCAGTACTTC,CASSLGGRRETQYF
NA,TRBV7-9,TRBJ1-2,NA,TGTGCCAGTAGCTTAGCGCGGACCCACTACACCTTC,CASSLARTHYTF
TRBD2,TRBV10-1,TRBJ2-5,many,TGCGCCAGCAGTAGAGGTACTAGCGGGACAGAGACCCAGTACTTC,CASSRGTSGTETQYF
TRBD1,TRBV11-1,TRBJ2-1,NA,TGTGCCAGCATCTCCCGGACAGGGATCAGATCCTACAATGAGCAGTTCTTC,CASISRTGIRSYNEQFF
NA,TRBV5-6,TRBJ2-7,few,TGTGCCAGCAGCTTCGGATCCCCATACGAGCAGTACTTC,CASSFGSPYEQYF
NA,TRBV11-2,TRBJ2-3,many,TGTGCCAGCAGCTTAGATCCCGGGAGAAGTGTGACAGATACGCAGTATTTT,CASSLDPGRSVTDTQYF
NA,TRBV20-1,TRBJ1-5,NA,TGCAGTGCAAACGCCGGGGACCAGCCCCAGCATTTT,CSANAGDQPQHF
NA,TRBV7-2,TRBJ1-3,many,TGTGCCAGCAGCTTACTGGGGTTTGGAAACACCATATATTTT,CASSLLGFGNTIYF
NA,TRBV4-1,TRBJ1-1,once,TGTGCCAGCAGCCAAGGGGTAGGCAGAAAGAACACTGAAGCTTTCTTT,CASSQGVGRKNTEAFF
NA,TRBV6-8,TRBJ2-3,NA,TGTGCCAGCAGTTACCCCCCCTGGGGGGTTCGGTCGGACACAGATACGCAGTATTTT,CASSYPPWGVRSDTDTQYF